The 7 T cell receptor beta chains below come from one sample, sequenced in a study of CD8+CD57+ T cells in acquired aplastic anemia. CDR3 and TCR beta VDJ profiling relied on a genomic DNA template. TCRdb re-derived calls from the reads in MiXCR, one entry per CDR3 protein. The table lists 190,000 or so distinct CDR3 sequences, under 65% of them singletons. Sequenced: sorted CD4+, CD8+, or CD8+CD57+ T cells (not recorded which) from PBMCs. The receptors were gathered from a human donor in good health.

The chain carries TRBV28 and TRBJ2-7; the match to TRBD2 covers 13 bases. This CDR3 region has 19 residues. With V trimmed by 6 bases and J by 0 bases, 14 bases remained unmatched. Looked up from germline, CDR1 is MDHEN and CDR2 is SYDVKM. The CDR3 protein is CASRTIAGTSGASSYEQYF. Here the CDR3 DNA reads TGTGCCAGCAGAACGATTGCCGGGACTAGCGGGGCAAGCTCCTACGAGCAGTACTTC.

Many counts were recorded for this clonotype. The genes are TRBV29-1 and TRBJ1-2, with TRBD1 matching over 8 bases. Germline CDR1 and CDR2: SQVTM and ANQGSEA. The CDR3 runs to 17 residues. J was trimmed by 4 bases and V by 5 bases; bases with no gene match: 18. The CDR3 here is CSVINNAGTGPSYGYTF. Written as DNA, the CDR3 is TGCAGCGTTATTAATAACGCCGGGACAGGCCCGAGCTATGGCTACACCTTC.

The chain recombines TRBV5-6 with TRBJ2-7; D remains unclear. Per the germline V gene, CDR1 is SGHDT and CDR2 is YYEEEE. The CDR3 spans 15 residues. V lost 0 bases to trimming and J lost 6 bases, with 16 bases between them. The CDR3 DNA reads as TGTGCCAGCAGCTTGGGGAGTGTTCTTACTCGCGAGCAGTACTTC. Protein: CASSLGSVLTREQYF.

The chain employs TRBV7-6 and TRBJ2-7; D possibly uses TRBD1 or TRBD2 (6 bases each). CDR3 size: 15 residues. Germline lookup yields CDR1 SGHVS and CDR2 FNYEAQ. Trimming took 1 base from V and 3 from J, leaving 13 bases between them. CDR3 sequence reads: CASSLEGGRDYEQYF. The CDR3 nucleotides are TGTGCCAGCAGCTTAGAGGGGGGCAGGGACTACGAGCAGTACTTC.

On this clonotype: A read error may explain this, as a much larger clone is one base away. The rearrangement links TRBV6-6 to TRBJ2-5; D uncertain. Germline CDR1 and CDR2: MNHNY and SVGAGI (reference sequence). V was shortened by 6 bases and J by 2 bases, with 7 bases between the two germline ends. The CDR3 covers 12 residues. CDR3 in amino acids: CASSDLQETQYF. In nucleotides, the CDR3 is TGTGCCAGCAGCGATCTTCAAGAGACCCAGTACTTC.

As to this clonotype: At one of its ends the junction is not consistent with the germline gene, which may arise from a read error. This sequence joins TRBV20-1 and TRBJ2-7, with 9 nucleotides matching TRBD2. Germline V gene data show CDR1 as DFQATT and CDR2 as SNEGSKA (reference sequence). CDR3 length: 13 residues. The CDR3: CNARTSEPYEQYF. CDR3 nucleotides: TGCAATGCCAGGACTAGCGAACCCTACGAGCAGTATTTC.

This clonotype was seen a few times. V and J are TRBV15 and TRBJ2-5; the match to TRBD2 covers 12 bases. Trimming at V came to 0 bases and at J to 5 bases, leaving 7 bases not matched to a gene. Looked up from germline, CDR1 is LNHNV and CDR2 is YYDKDF (reference sequence). The CDR3 spans 17 residues. The CDR3 nucleotides are TGTGCCACCAGCAGAGACCGGGGACTAGCGGGTCTTGAGACCCAGTACTTC. This sequence encodes CATSRDRGLAGLETQYF.